A selection of T cell receptor beta chains follows, all from one sample in a study of identical twins. TCRdb analysed the 5' RACE reads with MiXCR anew, one entry per CDR3 protein. The sample has fewer than 250,000 distinct CDR3 sequences, approximately 7.8% seen once. These data were also reused for a study on yellow fever vaccine responses in identical twins.

What was sequenced was CD8+ T cells sorted from blood. All receptors derive from a woman between 18 and 29 years old in good health. CDR3s include the opening cysteine and the closing phenylalanine or tryptophan. The D gene is left open where the match is weak. Clone sizes are given selectively: once, few, many, or a class where the clone is expanded.

cdr3_aa: CATSGGTGEADTQYF
cdr3_nt: TGTGCCACCAGCGGGGGGACAGGGGAAGCAGATACGCAGTATTTT
d_call: TRBD1
v_call: TRBV15
clone_size: many
j_call: TRBJ2-3

cdr3_aa: CASSYRDRGDEQYF
cdr3_nt: TGCGCCAGCAGCTACCGGGACCGGGGGGACGAGCAGTACTTC
d_call: TRBD2
v_call: TRBV5-1
clone_size: NA
j_call: TRBJ2-7

cdr3_aa: CSASLLHSRNTGELFF
cdr3_nt: TGCAGTGCTAGCTTACTCCATAGTAGGAACACCGGGGAGCTGTTTTTT
d_call: NA
v_call: TRBV20-1
clone_size: few
j_call: TRBJ2-2

cdr3_aa: CSHVFATSYNEQFF
cdr3_nt: TGCAGCCATGTCTTTGCGACCTCCTACAATGAGCAGTTCTTC
d_call: NA
v_call: TRBV29-1
clone_size: medium-sized
j_call: TRBJ2-1

cdr3_aa: CASSDPWEAGALNSLGEQFF
cdr3_nt: TGTGCCAGCAGCGACCCCTGGGAAGCGGGAGCCCTTAATAGCTTGGGTGAGCAGTTCTTC
d_call: TRBD2
v_call: TRBV9
clone_size: few
j_call: TRBJ2-1

cdr3_aa: CASSRRALAAAGYEQYF
cdr3_nt: TGTGCCAGCAGTCGAAGGGCCCTAGCGGCAGCCGGATACGAGCAGTACTTC
d_call: TRBD2
v_call: TRBV27
clone_size: NA
j_call: TRBJ2-7

cdr3_aa: CSVAPGTEPNYGYTF
cdr3_nt: TGCAGCGTTGCGCCCGGGACAGAGCCTAACTATGGCTACACCTTC
d_call: TRBD1
v_call: TRBV29-1
clone_size: many
j_call: TRBJ1-2

cdr3_aa: CASTKGDSNQPQHF
cdr3_nt: TGTGCCAGCACTAAGGGGGATAGCAATCAGCCCCAGCATTTT
d_call: NA
v_call: TRBV25-1
clone_size: NA
j_call: TRBJ1-5

cdr3_aa: CASSRTDEQFF
cdr3_nt: TGTGCCAGCAGCCGTACAGATGAGCAGTTCTTC
d_call: NA
v_call: TRBV11-2
clone_size: NA
j_call: TRBJ2-1

cdr3_aa: CASLVATGNYNEQFF
cdr3_nt: TGTGCCAGTCTAGTCGCGACAGGGAACTACAATGAGCAGTTCTTC
d_call: TRBD1
v_call: TRBV28
clone_size: many
j_call: TRBJ2-1

cdr3_aa: CASSDGPAGRGGELFF
cdr3_nt: TGTGCCAGCAGTGATGGTCCCGCGGGACGGGGCGGGGAGCTGTTTTTT
d_call: NA
v_call: TRBV25-1
clone_size: many
j_call: TRBJ2-2

cdr3_aa: CASSPPGLAGGDTQYF
cdr3_nt: TGTGCCAGCAGCCCCCCGGGACTAGCGGGTGGAGATACGCAGTATTTT
d_call: TRBD2
v_call: TRBV13
clone_size: few
j_call: TRBJ2-3

cdr3_aa: CASSHDRDRAYEQYF
cdr3_nt: TGTGCCAGCAGCCATGACCGGGACAGGGCCTACGAGCAGTACTTC
d_call: TRBD1
v_call: TRBV7-9
clone_size: few
j_call: TRBJ2-7

cdr3_aa: CASSLKGGTYEQYF
cdr3_nt: TGCGCCAGCAGCTTGAAAGGCGGAACCTACGAGCAGTACTTC
d_call: NA
v_call: TRBV5-1
clone_size: many
j_call: TRBJ2-7

cdr3_aa: CASRGTSGRQTQYF
cdr3_nt: TGTGCCAGCAGAGGGACTAGCGGGAGACAGACCCAGTACTTC
d_call: TRBD2
v_call: TRBV2
clone_size: NA
j_call: TRBJ2-5

cdr3_aa: CASRVGREAHNEQFF
cdr3_nt: TGTGCCAGCAGGGTAGGGCGGGAGGCACACAATGAGCAGTTCTTC
d_call: TRBD2
v_call: TRBV6-1
clone_size: NA
j_call: TRBJ2-1

cdr3_aa: CASSGLTGGSNTGELFF
cdr3_nt: TGTGCCAGCAGTGGGCTGACAGGGGGATCCAACACCGGGGAGCTGTTTTTT
d_call: TRBD1
v_call: TRBV25-1
clone_size: NA
j_call: TRBJ2-2

cdr3_aa: CAISESMSTEGEKLFF
cdr3_nt: TGTGCCATCAGTGAGTCAATGAGTACTGAAGGTGAAAAACTGTTTTTT
d_call: NA
v_call: TRBV10-3
clone_size: many
j_call: TRBJ1-4

cdr3_aa: CASSQVSGTPSSYEQYF
cdr3_nt: TGTGCCAGCAGCCAAGTGTCCGGGACCCCCAGCTCCTACGAGCAGTACTTC
d_call: NA
v_call: TRBV14
clone_size: NA
j_call: TRBJ2-7

cdr3_aa: CASSQDIGNTEAFF
cdr3_nt: TGCGCCAGCAGCCAAGATATAGGGAACACTGAAGCTTTCTTT
d_call: NA
v_call: TRBV4-1
clone_size: many
j_call: TRBJ1-1

cdr3_aa: CASSWDRHYNEQFF
cdr3_nt: TGTGCCAGCAGCTGGGACAGGCACTACAATGAGCAGTTCTTC
d_call: TRBD1
v_call: TRBV7-9
clone_size: few
j_call: TRBJ2-1

cdr3_aa: CASSYSGSGEQFF
cdr3_nt: TGTGCCAGCAGTTACTCAGGGTCCGGTGAGCAGTTCTTC
d_call: NA
v_call: TRBV6-5
clone_size: NA
j_call: TRBJ2-1

cdr3_aa: CASSLLAGGHNEQFF
cdr3_nt: TGTGCCAGCAGCCTACTAGCGGGAGGGCACAATGAGCAGTTCTTC
d_call: TRBD2
v_call: TRBV12-3/TRBV12-4
clone_size: many
j_call: TRBJ2-1

cdr3_aa: CASSKGLADPSYEQYF
cdr3_nt: TGTGCCAGCAGTAAGGGACTAGCGGACCCCTCCTACGAGCAGTACTTC
d_call: TRBD2
v_call: TRBV27
clone_size: NA
j_call: TRBJ2-7

cdr3_aa: CASSSAGAGGVETQYF
cdr3_nt: TGTGCCAGCAGCTCAGCCGGGGCGGGAGGTGTAGAGACCCAGTACTTC
d_call: TRBD2
v_call: TRBV7-6
clone_size: few
j_call: TRBJ2-5

cdr3_aa: CASRPLAGVGNEQFF
cdr3_nt: TGTGCCAGCAGACCACTAGCGGGAGTGGGGAATGAGCAGTTCTTC
d_call: TRBD2
v_call: TRBV11-2
clone_size: NA
j_call: TRBJ2-1

cdr3_aa: CASSSILDRGLYNEQFF
cdr3_nt: TGTGCCAGCAGCTCCATACTCGACAGGGGTCTGTACAATGAGCAGTTCTTC
d_call: TRBD1
v_call: TRBV28
clone_size: many
j_call: TRBJ2-1

cdr3_aa: CASSQGVGGELFF
cdr3_nt: TGTGCCAGCAGTCAGGGTGTTGGCGGGGAGCTGTTTTTT
d_call: NA
v_call: TRBV7-2
clone_size: NA
j_call: TRBJ2-2

cdr3_aa: CASSLSRTGSGEQFF
cdr3_nt: TGTGCCAGCAGTTTATCCCGGACAGGGTCCGGTGAGCAGTTCTTC
d_call: TRBD1
v_call: TRBV28
clone_size: many
j_call: TRBJ2-1

cdr3_aa: CASSPAGADQETQYF
cdr3_nt: TGCGCCAGCAGCCCCGCGGGGGCAGATCAAGAGACCCAGTACTTC
d_call: NA
v_call: TRBV4-1
clone_size: few
j_call: TRBJ2-5

cdr3_aa: CASSFSTGNYGYTF
cdr3_nt: TGTGCCAGCAGCTTCAGTACAGGAAACTATGGCTACACCTTC
d_call: NA
v_call: TRBV7-6
clone_size: NA
j_call: TRBJ1-2

cdr3_aa: CASSWEPERNTGELFF
cdr3_nt: TGTGCCAGCAGTTGGGAACCTGAGCGAAACACCGGGGAGCTGTTTTTT
d_call: NA
v_call: TRBV12-3/TRBV12-4
clone_size: many
j_call: TRBJ2-2

cdr3_aa: CASSLSRVWVINEQFF
cdr3_nt: TGTGCCAGCAGTTTATCCAGGGTCTGGGTTATAAATGAGCAGTTCTTC
d_call: NA
v_call: TRBV27
clone_size: NA
j_call: TRBJ2-1

cdr3_aa: CASSLSGNPGELFF
cdr3_nt: TGTGCCAGCAGCTTAAGTGGCAACCCCGGGGAGCTGTTTTTT
d_call: NA
v_call: TRBV7-9
clone_size: few
j_call: TRBJ2-2

cdr3_aa: CASREEVASTDTQYF
cdr3_nt: TGTGCCAGCAGAGAAGAAGTGGCAAGCACAGATACGCAGTATTTT
d_call: NA
v_call: TRBV2
clone_size: NA
j_call: TRBJ2-3

cdr3_aa: CASSFGVASDNEQFF
cdr3_nt: TGCGCCAGCAGCTTCGGGGTAGCGAGCGACAATGAGCAGTTCTTC
d_call: NA
v_call: TRBV5-1
clone_size: many
j_call: TRBJ2-1

cdr3_aa: CATSATEVRSGFSTDTQYF
cdr3_nt: TGTGCCACCAGTGCTACCGAGGTTAGAAGCGGGTTTAGCACAGATACGCAGTATTTT
d_call: NA
v_call: TRBV24-1
clone_size: NA
j_call: TRBJ2-3

cdr3_aa: CSANIAGDYNEQFF
cdr3_nt: TGCAGTGCCAATATAGCGGGGGACTACAATGAGCAGTTCTTC
d_call: TRBD2
v_call: TRBV20-1
clone_size: NA
j_call: TRBJ2-1

cdr3_aa: CASSRTSGGKSSYNEQFF
cdr3_nt: TGTGCCAGCAGTCGGACTAGCGGGGGGAAGAGCTCCTACAATGAGCAGTTCTTC
d_call: TRBD2
v_call: TRBV11-1
clone_size: NA
j_call: TRBJ2-1

cdr3_aa: CASNPSGYTDTQYF
cdr3_nt: TGTGCCAGCAATCCCTCGGGGTACACAGATACGCAGTATTTT
d_call: NA
v_call: TRBV6-1
clone_size: NA
j_call: TRBJ2-3

cdr3_aa: CASSFGSTEAFF
cdr3_nt: TGTGCCAGCAGTTTTGGTAGCACTGAAGCTTTCTTT
d_call: NA
v_call: TRBV12-3/TRBV12-4
clone_size: many
j_call: TRBJ1-1

cdr3_aa: CASSYRVGWTYEQYF
cdr3_nt: TGTGCCAGCAGTTACCGAGTGGGTTGGACCTACGAGCAGTACTTC
d_call: NA
v_call: TRBV6-5
clone_size: NA
j_call: TRBJ2-7

cdr3_aa: CASSPGQRNTEAFF
cdr3_nt: TGCGCCAGCAGCCCGGGACAGAGAAACACTGAAGCTTTCTTT
d_call: TRBD1
v_call: TRBV5-1
clone_size: many
j_call: TRBJ1-1

cdr3_aa: CSASYRLHYEQYF
cdr3_nt: TGCAGTGCTAGTTACAGGCTACACTACGAGCAGTACTTC
d_call: NA
v_call: TRBV20-1
clone_size: many
j_call: TRBJ2-7

cdr3_aa: CASSPRAGGQETQYF
cdr3_nt: TGCGCCAGCAGCCCCCGTGCGGGCGGACAAGAGACCCAGTACTTC
d_call: NA
v_call: TRBV5-1
clone_size: many
j_call: TRBJ2-5

cdr3_aa: CATSDTPIDFSGANVLTF
cdr3_nt: TGTGCCACCAGCGATACCCCGATAGATTTCTCTGGGGCCAACGTCCTGACTTTC
d_call: NA
v_call: TRBV15
clone_size: many
j_call: TRBJ2-6

cdr3_aa: CASGKIRASGEETQYF
cdr3_nt: TGTGCCAGCGGGAAAATCAGGGCTAGCGGAGAAGAGACCCAGTACTTC
d_call: TRBD2
v_call: TRBV6-2/TRBV6-3
clone_size: few
j_call: TRBJ2-5

cdr3_aa: CASSPPPSGGSPLHF
cdr3_nt: TGTGCCAGCAGCCCCCCGCCGTCCGGAGGTTCACCCCTCCACTTT
d_call: NA
v_call: TRBV27
clone_size: many
j_call: TRBJ1-6

cdr3_aa: CSAVEQQETQYF
cdr3_nt: TGCAGTGCTGTAGAGCAGCAAGAGACCCAGTACTTC
d_call: NA
v_call: TRBV20-1
clone_size: NA
j_call: TRBJ2-5

cdr3_aa: CSAIAGEGYNEQFF
cdr3_nt: TGCAGTGCTATAGCGGGAGAAGGGTACAATGAGCAGTTCTTC
d_call: TRBD2
v_call: TRBV20-1
clone_size: many
j_call: TRBJ2-1

cdr3_aa: CASSHNRDGGYEQYF
cdr3_nt: TGTGCCAGCAGCCATAACCGGGACGGGGGCTACGAGCAGTACTTC
d_call: NA
v_call: TRBV4-2
clone_size: few
j_call: TRBJ2-7

cdr3_aa: CASSYEGTPTDTQYF
cdr3_nt: TGTGCCAGCAGTTACGAGGGGACCCCCACAGATACGCAGTATTTT
d_call: NA
v_call: TRBV27
clone_size: NA
j_call: TRBJ2-3

cdr3_aa: CASSGPGLIAADTQYF
cdr3_nt: TGTGCCAGCAGCGGACCGGGCCTCATTGCAGCGGATACGCAGTATTTT
d_call: NA
v_call: TRBV12-3/TRBV12-4
clone_size: many
j_call: TRBJ2-3